A selection of T cell receptor beta chains follows, all from one sample in a study of cytomegalovirus exposure and HLA in healthy donors. Sequenced by immunoSEQ multiplex PCR; TCRdb stores in-frame clones only, minus some. The top ten hold about 10% of the sample, which has around 150,000 clones, 65% to 70% seen once. Sample: PBMCs. The origin of the receptors is a man aged 25-40 years in good health and CMV-seropositive. Both conserved end residues are part of each CDR3. D genes are given only for firm matches. Some rows mark clone size as missing; the rest say once, few, many or name a class of expanded clone.

D: .
length: 14
size: few
J: TRBJ2-5
V: TRBV2
CDR3: CASRGVAVQETQYF
DNA: TGTGCCAGCAGAGGGGTAGCGGTCCAAGAGACCCAGTACTTC

D: .
length: 14
size: .
J: TRBJ1-1
V: TRBV18
CDR3: CASSAGGWATEAFF
DNA: TGTGCCAGCTCCGCCGGGGGGTGGGCCACTGAAGCTTTCTTT

D: TRBD2
length: 14
size: .
J: TRBJ2-7
V: TRBV7-8
CDR3: CASSFTSGSYEQYF
DNA: TGTGCCAGCAGCTTCACTAGCGGGTCCTACGAGCAGTACTTC

D: .
length: 13
size: .
J: TRBJ1-4
V: TRBV19
CDR3: CASSPQENEKLFF
DNA: TGTGCCAGTAGTCCTCAAGAGAATGAAAAACTGTTTTTT

D: .
length: 12
size: .
J: TRBJ1-1
V: TRBV9
CDR3: CASSGSDTEAFF
DNA: TGTGCCAGCAGCGGAAGCGACACTGAAGCTTTCTTT

D: .
length: 14
size: few
J: TRBJ1-1
V: TRBV28
CDR3: CASSLPPGATEAFF
DNA: TGTGCCAGCAGTCTTCCCCCAGGGGCAACTGAAGCTTTCTTT

D: TRBD1
length: 15
size: .
J: TRBJ1-5
V: TRBV18
CDR3: CASSLDRASNQPQHF
DNA: TGTGCCAGCTCACTGGACAGGGCGAGCAATCAGCCCCAGCATTTT

D: .
length: 17
size: few
J: TRBJ1-4
V: TRBV6-1
CDR3: CASSEASGTWGNEKLFF
DNA: TGTGCCAGCAGTGAAGCGAGCGGGACGTGGGGTAATGAAAAACTGTTTTTT

D: .
length: 11
size: .
J: TRBJ2-5
V: TRBV30
CDR3: CAWSIGETQYF
DNA: TGTGCCTGGAGTATCGGAGAGACCCAGTACTTC

D: TRBD1
length: 15
size: .
J: TRBJ2-1
V: TRBV5-1
CDR3: CASSLAQGAPHEQFF
DNA: TGCGCCAGCAGCTTGGCTCAGGGGGCTCCCCATGAGCAGTTCTTC

D: TRBD1
length: 14
size: few
J: TRBJ2-7
V: TRBV7-2
CDR3: CASSLRDSSYEQYF
DNA: TGTGCCAGCAGCTTACGGGACAGCTCCTACGAGCAGTACTTC

D: .
length: 15
size: .
J: TRBJ2-1
V: TRBV7-3
CDR3: CASSPILAPGVEQFF
DNA: TGTGCCAGCAGCCCGATACTAGCTCCCGGTGTTGAGCAGTTCTTC

D: .
length: 12
size: .
J: TRBJ2-5
V: TRBV7-2
CDR3: CASSLARETQYF
DNA: TGTGCCAGCAGCTTAGCGCGGGAGACCCAGTACTTC

D: .
length: 13
size: .
J: TRBJ2-2
V: TRBV7-3
CDR3: CASRGQDTGELFF
DNA: TGTGCCAGCAGGGGGCAGGACACCGGGGAGCTGTTTTTT

D: .
length: 16
size: .
J: TRBJ1-3
V: TRBV28
CDR3: CASRGPDRQAGNTIYF
DNA: TGTGCCAGCAGGGGGCCCGACAGACAGGCTGGAAACACCATATATTTT

D: TRBD1
length: 13
size: .
J: TRBJ1-1
V: TRBV2
CDR3: CASSPGQGTEAFF
DNA: TGTGCCAGCAGTCCGGGACAGGGTACTGAAGCTTTCTTT

D: .
length: 12
size: .
J: TRBJ2-7
V: TRBV11-2
CDR3: CASSGQSYEQYF
DNA: TGTGCCAGCAGCGGACAGTCCTACGAGCAGTACTTC

D: .
length: 14
size: .
J: TRBJ1-2
V: TRBV6-5
CDR3: CASSDPGSAGGYTF
DNA: TGTGCCAGCAGTGACCCCGGCTCAGCGGGTGGCTACACCTTC

D: TRBD2
length: 18
size: .
J: TRBJ2-1
V: TRBV7-6
CDR3: CASSSRPGVAGIYNEQFF
DNA: TGTGCCAGCAGCTCCCGGCCAGGGGTAGCGGGAATCTACAATGAGCAGTTCTTC

D: .
length: 12
size: .
J: TRBJ1-2
V: TRBV6-4
CDR3: CASSGQGYGYTF
DNA: TGTGCCAGCAGCGGGCAGGGGTATGGCTACACCTTC

D: .
length: 16
size: .
J: TRBJ2-7
V: TRBV6-5
CDR3: CASSYALIPSSYEQYF
DNA: TGTGCCAGCAGTTACGCCCTCATTCCGAGCTCCTACGAGCAGTACTTC

D: TRBD2
length: 18
size: .
J: TRBJ2-1
V: TRBV7-9
CDR3: CASSLAVWASGSDNEQFF
DNA: TGTGCCAGCAGCTTAGCGGTCTGGGCTAGCGGGAGTGACAATGAGCAGTTCTTC

D: TRBD2
length: 18
size: .
J: TRBJ2-1
V: TRBV9
CDR3: CASSVEGLAGGPSNEQFF
DNA: TGTGCCAGCAGCGTAGAGGGACTAGCGGGAGGGCCATCCAATGAGCAGTTCTTC

D: .
length: 16
size: .
J: TRBJ2-1
V: TRBV6-5
CDR3: CASSYSPPSSYNEQFF
DNA: TGTGCCAGCAGTTACAGCCCCCCGAGCTCCTACAATGAGCAGTTCTTC

D: .
length: 14
size: .
J: TRBJ2-2
V: TRBV19
CDR3: CASSIAGAGGELFF
DNA: TGTGCCAGTAGTATAGCAGGGGCCGGCGGGGAGCTGTTTTTT

D: TRBD1
length: 15
size: .
J: TRBJ1-5
V: TRBV15
CDR3: CATRPGGVGNQPQHF
DNA: TGTGCCACGCGTCCAGGGGGCGTCGGCAATCAGCCCCAGCATTTT

D: .
length: 11
size: .
J: TRBJ2-7
V: TRBV20-1
CDR3: CSQQGLGEQYF
DNA: TGCAGTCAACAGGGTTTGGGGGAGCAGTACTTC

D: .
length: 16
size: .
J: TRBJ1-6
V: TRBV5-1
CDR3: CASSLGTAAYNSPLHF
DNA: TGCGCCAGCAGCTTGGGGACTGCTGCCTATAATTCACCCCTCCACTTT

D: .
length: 13
size: .
J: TRBJ2-5
V: TRBV18
CDR3: CASSRGQQETQYF
DNA: TGTGCCAGCTCACGGGGACAACAAGAGACCCAGTACTTC